This TCR beta chain was sequenced during a study of CD8+ T cells in alopecia areata. Findings and caveats of the study: In lesional scalp, particularly from alopecia totalis/universalis, clonality was higher than in normal scalp.

This clone showed up just a few times. Its antigen is not known. Trimming pared 4 bases from V and 5 bases from J, leaving 2 bases between. From germline, CDR1 is SQVTM and CDR2 ANQGSEA. This CDR3 spans 9 amino acids. As to treatment: oral pan-JAK inhibitor, 5-10 mg twice daily. Extraction and reverse transcription of RNA yielded cDNA as the sequencing template. Clones were sequenced by immunoSEQ multiplex PCR, and TCRdb holds only the in-frame ones, with some missing. The data show about 94,000 clones, over 70% seen once. The sample here was CD8+ T cells sorted from blood, taken between weeks 43 and 45, from a patient treated with tofacitinib. The chain couples TRBV29-1 to TRBJ1-1; the D is unclear. This TCR was sampled from a human donor with alopecia areata. The CDR3 reads CSVGTEAFF. CDR3 DNA: TGCAGCGTTGGGACTGAAGCTTTCTTT.